This T cell receptor beta chain was sequenced for a study of B cell selection in AIRE deficiency. This CDR3 has 14 residues. V was cut by 0 bases and J by 6 bases, with 12 bases left in between. Germline V lookup: CDR1 SGDLS, CDR2 YYNGEE. CD4+CD127+ cells were sorted as the conventional CD4 T cells. Here immunoSEQ multiplex PCR was the method, and the copy in TCRdb shows in-frame clones only, minus some. This sample yields tens of thousands of clones, of which about 97% are seen a single time; around 0.33% belongs to the top ten. This clonotype was sampled from a human donor with AIRE deficiency. Sequenced: conventional CD4+ T cells sorted from PBMCs. The chain uses TRBV9 and TRBJ2-5; D not resolved. CDR3 coding DNA: TGTGCCAGCAGCGTAGGAGTAGGTTTACAGACCCAGTACTTC. Amino acid sequence: CASSVGVGLQTQYF. The variable domain in full, with the rest retrieved from reference TRBV9 and TRBJ2-5, is DSGVTQTPKHLITATGQRVTLRCSPRSGDLSVYWYQQSLDQGLQFLIQYYNGEERAKGNILERFSAQQFPDLHSELNLSSLELGDSALYFCASSVGVGLQTQYFGPGTRLLVL.